The clone carrying this T cell receptor (beta chain) appeared a single time. Its antigen is unidentified. These data come from a study of blood T cells in healthy people across ages. Study-wide background: Template switching retrieved approximately one barcoded beta molecule for each two T cells. Study-wide findings and caveats: With age, beta diversity per million T cells declined roughly linearly, significantly by approximately 40. Samples with more naive T cells showed higher observed beta diversity.

V lost 4 bases and J lost 4; bases outside the gene matches: 6. Germline CDR1 reads SGHRS; CDR2 reads YFSETQ. There are 14 residues in the CDR3. Then a second PCR, running roughly 7 to 12 cycles, was carried out with a sample-barcoded 5' primer and a J-beta primer mix. Every single cDNA molecule received a tag from a template-switch adaptor with 12 random nucleotides. MiXCR, run by TCRdb on the 5' RACE reads, gives a single entry per CDR3 protein. This sample has about 670,000 distinct CDR3 sequences, with under 65% found just once. This TCR came from a woman aged 80 or older in good health. The V and J genes are TRBV5-1 and TRBJ1-2; 8 bases map to TRBD1. Sequenced input: blood. CDR3 protein: CASSPTGELYGYTF. CDR3 nucleotides: TGCGCCAGCAGCCCGACAGGGGAGCTCTATGGCTACACCTTC.